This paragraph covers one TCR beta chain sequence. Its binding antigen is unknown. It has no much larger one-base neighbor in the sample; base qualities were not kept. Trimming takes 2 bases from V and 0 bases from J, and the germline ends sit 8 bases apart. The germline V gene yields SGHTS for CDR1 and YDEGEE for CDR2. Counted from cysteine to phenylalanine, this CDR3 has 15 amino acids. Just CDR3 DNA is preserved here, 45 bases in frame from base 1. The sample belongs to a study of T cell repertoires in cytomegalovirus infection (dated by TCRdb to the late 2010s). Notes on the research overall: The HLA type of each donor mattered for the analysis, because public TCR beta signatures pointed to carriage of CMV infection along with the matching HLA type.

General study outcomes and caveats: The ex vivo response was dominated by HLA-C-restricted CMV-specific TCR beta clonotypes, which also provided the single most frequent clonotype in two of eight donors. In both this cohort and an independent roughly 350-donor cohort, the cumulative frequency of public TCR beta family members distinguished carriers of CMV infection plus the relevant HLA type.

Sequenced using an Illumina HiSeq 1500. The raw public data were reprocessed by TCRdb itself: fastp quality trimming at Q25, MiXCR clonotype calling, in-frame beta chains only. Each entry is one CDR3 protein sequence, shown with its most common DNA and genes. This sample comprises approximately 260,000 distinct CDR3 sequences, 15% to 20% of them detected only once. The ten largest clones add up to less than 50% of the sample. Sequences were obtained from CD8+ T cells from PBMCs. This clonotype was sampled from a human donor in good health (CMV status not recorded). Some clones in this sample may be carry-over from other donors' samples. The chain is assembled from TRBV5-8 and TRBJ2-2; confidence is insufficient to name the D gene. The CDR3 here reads CASSFEVANTGELFF. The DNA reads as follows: TGTGCCAGCAGCTTTGAGGTTGCGAACACCGGGGAGCTGTTTTTT.